The rows below give T cell receptor beta chains drawn from one sample of a study of blood T cells in healthy people across ages. TCRdb fed the 5' RACE reads into MiXCR, producing one record per CDR3 protein. The data hold around 1,900,000 distinct CDR3 sequences, with about two fifths observed a single time. Sequenced: blood. These receptors were obtained from a human donor in good health. Each CDR3 is given with its conserved first and last residue. The order of the fields is D gene, CDR3 length, V gene, clone size, J gene, CDR3 DNA, CDR3 protein. The D gene is left open where the match is weak. A clone size is listed for some rows: how often the clone was seen (once, few, many), or a class if it is expanded.

TRBD1	13	TRBV6-5	-	TRBJ1-2	TGTGCCAGCACCGGGACAGGGTTTCGTGGCTACACCTTC	CASTGTGFRGYTF
TRBD1	14	TRBV7-9	few	TRBJ2-3	TGTGCCAGCAGCCCTGGGACAGACACAGATACGCAGTATTTT	CASSPGTDTDTQYF
-	15	TRBV12-3/TRBV12-4	-	TRBJ1-2	TGTGCCCTTGGGCCCAGGGGATCGGGTGACTATGGCTACACCTTC	CALGPRGSGDYGYTF
-	13	TRBV5-1	-	TRBJ2-5	TGCGCCAGCATGGGAAGGCTCCAAGAGACCCAGTACTTC	CASMGRLQETQYF
TRBD1	14	TRBV4-3	-	TRBJ2-7	TGCGCCAGCAGCCGCGGGACAGGGAACTACGAGCAGTACTTC	CASSRGTGNYEQYF
TRBD1	18	TRBV7-2	few	TRBJ2-1	TGTGCCAGCAGCTCGCCGAGGACAGGGACGAGCTCCTACAATGAGCAGTTCTTC	CASSSPRTGTSSYNEQFF
-	13	TRBV4-1	-	TRBJ2-1	TGCGCCAGCAGCCAAGATCGGGCGGGTGAGCAGTTCTTC	CASSQDRAGEQFF
TRBD2	16	TRBV7-2	-	TRBJ2-1	TGTGCCAGCAGCTCCGCCCCACTAGCGGGATACAATGAGCAGTTCTTC	CASSSAPLAGYNEQFF
TRBD1	12	TRBV15	few	TRBJ2-1	TGTGCCACACGGGACAGGGAGAATGAGCAGTTCTTC	CATRDRENEQFF
-	13	TRBV6-2/TRBV6-3	few	TRBJ1-2	TGTGCCAGCAGACACAGGGTACACTATGGCTACACCTTC	CASRHRVHYGYTF
TRBD2	16	TRBV7-2	-	TRBJ2-5	TGTGCCAGCAGCAGGAAACAGCGGGGGGGCCTAGATGAGCAGTACTTC	CASSRKQRGGLDEQYF
TRBD1	12	TRBV29-1	-	TRBJ2-1	TGCAGCGTTAAGGACAGGGGGAATGAGCAGTTCTTC	CSVKDRGNEQFF
-	13	TRBV24-1	-	TRBJ2-2	TGTGCCACCAGTGGTTCGGGGGCCGGGGAGCTGTTTTTT	CATSGSGAGELFF
TRBD2	16	TRBV20-1	-	TRBJ2-3	TGCAGTGCCGACGTCGGGACTAGTCGGGGCACAGATACGCAGTATTTT	CSADVGTSRGTDTQYF
TRBD1	14	TRBV29-1	-	TRBJ2-7	TGCAGCGTCCACACGACAGGGGGGTCGAGGGAGCAGTACTTC	CSVHTTGGSREQYF
-	11	TRBV3-1	few	TRBJ1-1	TGTGCCAGCAGCCAAGGGGCAGGGGCTTTCTTT	CASSQGAGAFF
-	15	TRBV7-2	many	TRBJ1-2	TGTGCCAGCAGCTTATTTAGGCAGCGGGTGGATGGCTACACCTTC	CASSLFRQRVDGYTF
-	13	TRBV11-2	-	TRBJ1-1	TGTGCCAGCAGCTTAGATTGGCAGCTTGAAGCTTTCTTT	CASSLDWQLEAFF
-	12	TRBV10-3	few	TRBJ2-5	TGTGCCTCAACAGGGTATGGGGAGACCCAGTACTTC	CASTGYGETQYF
TRBD2	15	TRBV20-1	-	TRBJ2-3	TGCAGTGCTAGCCCTATAGCGGGGTTCACAGATACGCAGTATTTT	CSASPIAGFTDTQYF
TRBD1	16	TRBV10-3	few	TRBJ1-2	TGTGCCATCAGTGAGTCGCCGGGACAGGGTTTGGATGGCTACACCTTC	CAISESPGQGLDGYTF
-	18	TRBV5-6	few	TRBJ2-1	TGTGCCAGCAGCTTGAGAGCGGGGGGGACAGGGTCCTACAATGAGCAGTTCTTC	CASSLRAGGTGSYNEQFF
-	14	TRBV9	few	TRBJ2-1	TGTGCCAGCAGCGTAGCCCAGAGGGGTAATGAGCAGTTCTTC	CASSVAQRGNEQFF
-	14	TRBV20-1	-	TRBJ2-1	TGCAGTGCCTCCCGGGGCGGGGACTACAATGAGCAGTTCTTC	CSASRGGDYNEQFF
TRBD2	16	TRBV7-2	-	TRBJ2-7	TGTGCCAGCAGCCCCATGCCTAGCGGGGGCTCCTACGAGCAGTACTTC	CASSPMPSGGSYEQYF
-	14	TRBV3-1	-	TRBJ1-5	TGTGCCAGCAGCCAAGATGGATTAAATCAGCCCCAGCATTTT	CASSQDGLNQPQHF
-	16	TRBV6-2/TRBV6-3	-	TRBJ1-5	TGTGCCAGCAGTCCGGGACTCCTGGAGCGGGATCAGCCCCAGCATTTT	CASSPGLLERDQPQHF
-	13	TRBV3-1	-	TRBJ2-1	TGTGCCAGCAGCCAAGGACGATCGGGTGAGCAGTTCTTC	CASSQGRSGEQFF
-	13	TRBV7-3	few	TRBJ2-1	TGTGCCAGCAGCATTAGGTCCCGGGGGGAGCAGTTCTTC	CASSIRSRGEQFF
-	15	TRBV9	few	TRBJ2-7	TGTGCCAGCAGCCCTCCTGGGACTCCCCCCTACGAGCAGTACTTC	CASSPPGTPPYEQYF
-	15	TRBV7-2	few	TRBJ2-7	TGTGCCAGCAGCGAAATTCCGGGGATCTCCTACGAGCAGTACTTC	CASSEIPGISYEQYF
-	15	TRBV4-3	-	TRBJ2-5	TGCGCCAGCAGCCAAGAGATACAAGGGCAAGAGACCCAGTACTTC	CASSQEIQGQETQYF
-	14	TRBV27	-	TRBJ2-3	TGTGCCAGTAGTTACCGGCTGAATGACGGTACGCAGTATTTT	CASSYRLNDGTQYF
-	16	TRBV6-1	few	TRBJ1-2	TGTGCCAGCAGTGAAACTTGGGTCAGCAGCTTCTATGGCTACACCTTC	CASSETWVSSFYGYTF
-	17	TRBV7-9	few	TRBJ2-5	TGTGCCAGCAGCTCTAATCGGGGGTTCGCAGACCAAGAGACCCAGTACTTC	CASSSNRGFADQETQYF
-	13	TRBV29-1	-	TRBJ2-7	TGCAGCGTTGAATCCCTATTTGCTGGGGAGCAGTACTTC	CSVESLFAGEQYF
-	15	TRBV9	-	TRBJ2-7	TGTGCCAGCAGCGTCATCGACAGCCCACTGTACGAGCAGTACTTC	CASSVIDSPLYEQYF
-	15	TRBV11-1	-	TRBJ2-1	TGTGCCAGCAGCTTAGTCCACAGGGTTAACAATGAGCAGTTCTTC	CASSLVHRVNNEQFF
-	16	TRBV12-5	few	TRBJ1-2	TGTGCTAGTGGTCCCCATTCGTTGGGGCGCTACTATGGCTACACCTTC	CASGPHSLGRYYGYTF
-	16	TRBV6-2/TRBV6-3	-	TRBJ1-5	TGTGCCAGCAGCCCTCAGCCCAGGGGCCCCAATCAGCCCCAGCATTTT	CASSPQPRGPNQPQHF
TRBD1	13	TRBV7-7	few	TRBJ2-3	TGTGCCAGCGGACAGGGGGCGGGAGATACGCAGTATTTT	CASGQGAGDTQYF
-	18	TRBV12-3/TRBV12-4	-	TRBJ1-1	TGTGCCAGCAGTATAGCGGGGAGGGGGGCAAGCGTGAACACTGAAGCTTTCTTT	CASSIAGRGASVNTEAFF
-	15	TRBV29-1	-	TRBJ1-1	TGCAGCGTTGACGGCCGGGACACCATGAACACTGAAGCTTTCTTT	CSVDGRDTMNTEAFF
TRBD1	16	TRBV7-3	-	TRBJ2-1	TGTGCCAGCAGACTTACTTCGAAGGGACAGTACAATGAGCAGTTCTTC	CASRLTSKGQYNEQFF
TRBD1	16	TRBV28	few	TRBJ2-7	TGTGCCAGCATCCCCGGGACAGTCCCGCTCTTCTACGAGCAGTACTTC	CASIPGTVPLFYEQYF
-	15	TRBV7-3	few	TRBJ2-5	TGTGCCATCATCCGTGTCCCGGGGTGGCGGGAGACCCAGTACTTC	CAIIRVPGWRETQYF
TRBD2	17	TRBV9	-	TRBJ2-5	TGTGCCAGCAGCGTAGGGCGACTAGCGGGATTTCAAGAGACCCAGTACTTC	CASSVGRLAGFQETQYF
-	16	TRBV27	few	TRBJ1-1	TGTGCCAGCAGTTTAGCGGGGCGTCGTATGAACACTGAAGCTTTCTTT	CASSLAGRRMNTEAFF
TRBD2	16	TRBV7-2	few	TRBJ2-1	TGTGCCAGCAGCTTACATCCGGGGGGTTCCTACAATGAGCAGTTCTTC	CASSLHPGGSYNEQFF
TRBD1	14	TRBV20-1	-	TRBJ2-7	TGCAGTGCTGACCCGGGACAGGGGGCGCGGGAGCAGTACTTC	CSADPGQGAREQYF
-	14	TRBV20-1	-	TRBJ2-5	TGCAGTGCTAGCCACACAGCGAGGGGAGAGACCCAGTACTTC	CSASHTARGETQYF
-	15	TRBV29-1	-	TRBJ2-3	TGCAGCGTTGAAGAGGTTTCCCCCTTCACAGATACGCAGTATTTT	CSVEEVSPFTDTQYF
-	18	TRBV7-9	few	TRBJ2-4	TGTGCCAGCAGTCTCGACACCCGGAGGATGGGAGCCAAAAACATTCAGTACTTC	CASSLDTRRMGAKNIQYF